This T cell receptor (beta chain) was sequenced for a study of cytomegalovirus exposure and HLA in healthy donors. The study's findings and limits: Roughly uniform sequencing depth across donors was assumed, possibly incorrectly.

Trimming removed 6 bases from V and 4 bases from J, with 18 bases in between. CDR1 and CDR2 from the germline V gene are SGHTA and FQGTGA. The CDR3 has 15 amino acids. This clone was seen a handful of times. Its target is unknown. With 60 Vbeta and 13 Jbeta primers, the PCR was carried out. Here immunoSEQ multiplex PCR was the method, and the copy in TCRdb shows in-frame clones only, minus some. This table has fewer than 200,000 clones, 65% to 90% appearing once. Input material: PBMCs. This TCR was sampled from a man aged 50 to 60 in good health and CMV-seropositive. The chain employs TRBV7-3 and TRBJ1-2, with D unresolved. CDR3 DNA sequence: TGTGCCAGCAGTTCCCAGGTGGGCAGCTCCTATGGCTACACCTTC. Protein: CASSSQVGSSYGYTF.